This is a list of T cell receptor beta chains from one sample in a study of cytomegalovirus exposure and HLA in healthy donors. Generated by immunoSEQ multiplex PCR, the TCRdb table keeps only in-frame clones and is missing some. The table has around 150,000 clones, about 72% seen once. The sample consisted of PBMCs. The receptors shown here come from a man between 60 and 70 years old in good health and CMV-seronegative. Both conserved end residues are part of each CDR3. The order of the fields is clone size, J gene, V gene, D gene, CDR3 protein, CDR3 DNA. The D gene is left open where the match is weak. Where a row states a size, it is once, few, many or the class of an expanded clone; other rows omit it.

once TRBJ2-1 TRBV27 . CASSLDSYNEQFF TGTGCCAGCAGTCTGGACAGCTACAATGAGCAGTTCTTC
. TRBJ2-1 TRBV25-1 TRBD2 CASSPVAGGHYNEQFF TGTGCCAGCAGTCCAGTAGCGGGAGGCCATTACAATGAGCAGTTCTTC
few TRBJ1-5 TRBV9 . CASGDSNQPQHF TGTGCCTCGGGAGATAGCAATCAGCCCCAGCATTTT
. TRBJ2-7 TRBV7-6 . CATAVSLSGYEQYF TGTGCCACCGCCGTGTCCTTGTCAGGGTACGAGCAGTACTTC
. TRBJ1-5 TRBV4-3 . CASSQESRGNQPQHF TGCGCCAGCAGCCAAGAGTCCAGGGGTAATCAGCCCCAGCATTTT
few TRBJ1-2 TRBV6-5 . CASRDPRGYGYTF TGTGCCAGCAGAGACCCCCGGGGTTATGGCTACACCTTC
. TRBJ1-4 TRBV18 TRBD1 CASSPRTGPNEKLFF TGTGCCAGCTCCCCCAGGACAGGGCCGAATGAAAAACTGTTTTTT
few TRBJ2-7 TRBV6-5 . CASTPGGASYEQYF TGTGCCAGCACCCCAGGAGGGGCCTCCTACGAGCAGTACTTC
. TRBJ2-2 TRBV9 TRBD2 CASSVAGTTYWRANTGELFF TGTGCCAGCAGCGTCGCCGGGACTACCTACTGGAGGGCTAACACCGGGGAGCTGTTTTTT
. TRBJ1-1 TRBV27 . CASSPRDWNTEAFF TGTGCCAGCAGCCCTCGCGATTGGAACACTGAAGCTTTCTTT
once TRBJ2-5 TRBV19 TRBD1 CASSKDRVVETQYF TGTGCCAGTAGCAAGGACAGGGTGGTAGAGACCCAGTACTTC
. TRBJ2-5 TRBV7-3 . CASSLLAAQETQYF TGTGCCAGCAGCCTGCTAGCAGCTCAAGAGACCCAGTACTTC
. TRBJ2-1 TRBV4-1 . CASSQGTSYNEQFF TGCGCCAGCAGCCAAGGGACATCGTACAATGAGCAGTTCTTC
few TRBJ2-2 TRBV7-3 TRBD2 CASSLIAGVDTGELFF TGTGCCAGCAGCTTAATAGCGGGAGTAGATACCGGGGAGCTGTTTTTT
. TRBJ2-3 TRBV5-1 . CASSLVDGADTQYF TGCGCCAGCAGCTTGGTTGACGGGGCAGATACGCAGTATTTT
few TRBJ2-2 TRBV5-1 TRBD2 CASSGSGGANTGELFF TGCGCCAGCAGCGGCTCGGGAGGGGCTAACACCGGGGAGCTGTTTTTT
. TRBJ1-1 TRBV6-1 . CASSEEGGEAAF TGTGCCAGCAGTGAAGAAGGTGGGGAGGCAGCTTTT